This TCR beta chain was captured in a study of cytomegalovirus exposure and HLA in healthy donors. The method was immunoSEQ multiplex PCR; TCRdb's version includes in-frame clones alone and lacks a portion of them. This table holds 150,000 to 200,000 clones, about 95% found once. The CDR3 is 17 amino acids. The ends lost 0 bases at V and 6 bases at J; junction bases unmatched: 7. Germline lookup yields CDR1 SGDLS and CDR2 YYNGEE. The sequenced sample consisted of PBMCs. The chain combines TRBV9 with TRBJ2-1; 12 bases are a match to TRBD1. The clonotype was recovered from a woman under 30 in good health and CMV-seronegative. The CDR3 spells CASSVARDRGLSNEQFF. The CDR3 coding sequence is TGTGCCAGCAGCGTAGCTAGGGACAGGGGGCTCAGCAATGAGCAGTTCTTC.